This TCR beta chain was captured by sequencing in a study of blood T cells in healthy people across ages. The CDR3 sequence is 14 residues long. Losses at the gene ends were 6 bases for V and 1 base for J; bases not matched to a gene: 2. No fewer than 5.5 micrograms of total RNA were isolated from every sample. Study observations and caveats: Comparison with aged donors showed that long-lived donors had more naive CD4+ cells and higher diversity. A roughly linear age-dependent decrease characterized TCR beta diversity per million T cells.

Sample-barcoded 5' priming and a J-beta primer mix drove a second PCR of roughly 7 to 11 cycles. TCRdb reprocessed the 5' RACE reads via MiXCR and lists one record per CDR3 protein. The sample lists 1.8 million or so distinct CDR3 sequences, about two fifths occurring once. Notes on this clonotype: Its antigen remains unknown.

Material for sequencing was blood. The receptor comes from a human donor in good health. The genes are TRBV12-3 or TRBV12-4 and TRBJ2-5, with 10 nucleotides matching TRBD2. In DNA, the CDR3 is TGTGCCAGCAGAGCTAGCGGGGGCCAAGAGACCCAGTACTTC. Amino acids: CASRASGGQETQYF.